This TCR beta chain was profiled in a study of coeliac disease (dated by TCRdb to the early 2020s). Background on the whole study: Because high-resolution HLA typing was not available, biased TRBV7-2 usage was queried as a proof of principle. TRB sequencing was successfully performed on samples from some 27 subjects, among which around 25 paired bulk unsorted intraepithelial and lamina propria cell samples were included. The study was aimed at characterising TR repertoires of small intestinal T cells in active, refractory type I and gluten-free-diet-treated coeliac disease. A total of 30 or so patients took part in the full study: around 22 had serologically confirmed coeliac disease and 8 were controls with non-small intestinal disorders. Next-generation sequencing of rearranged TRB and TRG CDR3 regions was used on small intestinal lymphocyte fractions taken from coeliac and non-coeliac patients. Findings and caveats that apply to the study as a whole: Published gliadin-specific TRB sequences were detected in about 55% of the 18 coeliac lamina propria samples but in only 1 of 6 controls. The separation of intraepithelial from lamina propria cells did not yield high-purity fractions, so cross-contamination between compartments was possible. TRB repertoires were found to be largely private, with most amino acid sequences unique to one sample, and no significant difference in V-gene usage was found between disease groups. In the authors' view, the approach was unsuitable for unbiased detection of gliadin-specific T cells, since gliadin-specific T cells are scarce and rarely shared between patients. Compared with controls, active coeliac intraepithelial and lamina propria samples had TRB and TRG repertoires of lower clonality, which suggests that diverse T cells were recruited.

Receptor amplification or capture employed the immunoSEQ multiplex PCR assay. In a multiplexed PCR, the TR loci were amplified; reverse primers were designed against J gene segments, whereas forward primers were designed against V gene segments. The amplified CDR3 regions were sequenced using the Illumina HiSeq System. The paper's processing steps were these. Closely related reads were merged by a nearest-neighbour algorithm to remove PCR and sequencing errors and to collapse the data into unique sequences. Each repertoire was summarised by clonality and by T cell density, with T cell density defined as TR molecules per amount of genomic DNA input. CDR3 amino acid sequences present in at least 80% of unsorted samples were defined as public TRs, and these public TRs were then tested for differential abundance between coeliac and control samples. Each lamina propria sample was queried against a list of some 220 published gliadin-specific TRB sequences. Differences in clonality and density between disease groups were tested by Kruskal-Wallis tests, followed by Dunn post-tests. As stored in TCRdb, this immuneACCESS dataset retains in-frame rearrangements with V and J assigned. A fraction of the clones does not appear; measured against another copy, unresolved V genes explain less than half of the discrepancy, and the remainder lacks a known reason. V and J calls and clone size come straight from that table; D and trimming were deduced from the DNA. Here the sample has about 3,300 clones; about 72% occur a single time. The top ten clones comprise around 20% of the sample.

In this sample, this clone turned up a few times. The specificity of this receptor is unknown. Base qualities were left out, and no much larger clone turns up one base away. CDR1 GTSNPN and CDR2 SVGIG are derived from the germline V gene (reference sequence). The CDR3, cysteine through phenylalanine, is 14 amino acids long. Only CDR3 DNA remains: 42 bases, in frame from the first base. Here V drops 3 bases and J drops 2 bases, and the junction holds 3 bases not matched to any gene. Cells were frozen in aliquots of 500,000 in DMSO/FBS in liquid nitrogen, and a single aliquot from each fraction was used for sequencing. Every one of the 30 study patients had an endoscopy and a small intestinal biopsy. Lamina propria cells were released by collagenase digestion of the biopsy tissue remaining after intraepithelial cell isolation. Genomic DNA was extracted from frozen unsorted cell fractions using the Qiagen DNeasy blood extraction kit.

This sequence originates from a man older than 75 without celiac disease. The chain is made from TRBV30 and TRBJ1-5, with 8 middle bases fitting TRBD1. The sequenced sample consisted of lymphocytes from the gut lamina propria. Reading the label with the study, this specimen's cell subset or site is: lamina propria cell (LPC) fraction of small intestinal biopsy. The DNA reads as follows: TGTGCCTGGAGCGGACAGGGTGGCAATCAGCCCCAGCATTTT. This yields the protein CAWSGQGGNQPQHF.